This T cell receptor (beta chain) was observed in a study of blood T cell repertoires in COVID-19. TCRdb's table, derived via immunoSEQ multiplex PCR, lists solely in-frame clones and lacks some. The sample carries roughly 250,000 clones, about four fifths recorded once. V lost 0 bases and J lost 5; bases outside the gene matches: 9. CDR3 length: 16 residues. The V gene's germline CDR1 is LNHDA and CDR2 SQIVND (reference sequence). Sequencing input: peripheral blood. This receptor was identified in a person between 65 and 80 years old with COVID-19, enrolled during active disease. The V gene is TRBV19, the J gene TRBJ1-1; 7 bases match TRBD1. As DNA, the CDR3 is TGTGCCAGTAGTATAGAACTCCGACAGGGAAGGACTGAAGCTTTCTTT. Translated, it gives CASSIELRQGRTEAFF.